The source of this T cell receptor (beta chain) is a study of metastatic and nonmetastatic thyroid tumors. Thyroid surgery had not been preceded by any treatment in any patient. Original processing notes: Researchers built a distant-metastasis classifier for papillary thyroid cancer that drew on CDR3 differences across clinicopathological groups. Via MiXCR, TCRdb re-called the PCR reads. The V and J calls come from TCRdb's annotation, not from the publication. The table has about 92,000 clones, under 15% seen once. In this sample, this clone turned up many times. The length of the CDR3 is 13 residues. Trimming removed 6 bases from V and 1 base from J, with 9 bases in between. Germline loops: CDR1 ENHRY, CDR2 SYGVKD.

This rearrangement joins TRBV10-3 to TRBJ1-1, with D perhaps TRBD1 (6 bases). Material for sequencing was blood. The sequence came from a female donor with papillary thyroid cancer or a benign thyroid nodule (not recorded which). Some clones in this sample may be carry-over from other donors' samples. As DNA, the CDR3 is TGTGCCATCAGCATGACAGGGAACACTGAAGCTTTCTTT. Residues: CAISMTGNTEAFF.